Presented here are 8 T cell receptor beta chains from one specimen sequenced in a study of shared clonotypes between healthy human individuals. Method: immunoSEQ multiplex PCR; TCRdb's copy keeps in-frame clones and lacks some. Among under 750,000 clones listed, roughly two thirds were seen once. Sequencing was done on a sample of memory CD4+ T cells sorted from blood. The subset denotes: CD45RA-negative fraction. Receptors originate from a woman aged 30 to 39 in good health.

The chain uses TRBV4-1 and TRBJ2-6; D gene unclear. CDR1 is MGHRA, CDR2 YSYEKL, per germline. Trimming pared 0 bases from V and 0 bases from J, leaving 6 bases between. The length of the CDR3 is 16 residues. The CDR3 DNA is TGCGCCAGCAGCCAAGAACTTCTCTCTGGGGCCAACGTCCTGACTTTC. It specifies CASSQELLSGANVLTF.

The rearrangement uses TRBV7-9 and TRBJ2-7; TRBD2 matches 8 bases. With 5 bases clipped from V and 2 bases from J, the junction kept 2 bases outside the gene matches. Per germline, CDR1 SEHNR and CDR2 FQNEAQ (reference sequence). The CDR3 contains 13 residues. The CDR3 spells CASSTAGAYEQYF. For the CDR3, the DNA is TGTGCCAGCAGCACAGCGGGGGCCTACGAGCAGTACTTC.

The rearrangement uses TRBV28 and TRBJ2-5, with 7 bases lining up with TRBD1. The CDR3 sequence is 13 residues long. V gave up 5 bases and J gave up 4 bases; unmatched junction bases: 4. In germline, CDR1 is MDHEN, CDR2 SYDVKM. CDR3 in DNA: TGTGCCAGCAGTCCGACAGGGTTAGAGACCCAGTACTTC. Its translation is CASSPTGLETQYF.

The chain combines TRBV28 with TRBJ1-2; TRBD1 agrees at 7 bases. The CDR3 is 15 residues long. Germline V gene sequence: CDR1 MDHEN, CDR2 SYDVKM. The J segment lost 3 bases and the V segment lost 5 bases, leaving 9 bases of the junction unmatched. The CDR3 DNA reads TGTGCCAGCAGTCCTCGCGGGACAGCAGACTATGGCTACACCTTC. Translating gives CASSPRGTADYGYTF.

The V gene is TRBV15, the J gene TRBJ1-1; 10 nucleotides match TRBD1. CDR1 and CDR2 from the germline V gene are LNHNV and YYDKDF (reference sequence). The CDR3 is 12 residues long. With V trimmed by 4 bases and J by 8 bases, 1 base remained unmatched. CDR3 sequence (DNA): TGTGCCACCAGCACGGACAGGGGGGAAGCTTTCTTT. Amino acid sequence: CATSTDRGEAFF.

This chain joins TRBV4-1 and TRBJ2-5; D is unresolved. The CDR3 contains 13 residues. Trimming pared 0 bases from V and 5 bases from J, leaving 7 bases between. From germline, CDR1 is MGHRA and CDR2 YSYEKL. The CDR3 region has the DNA TGCGCCAGCAGCCAAGAGATGCGGGAGACCCAGTACTTC. This translates into CASSQEMRETQYF.

The rearrangement joins TRBV7-7 to TRBJ2-2; 9 bases map to TRBD1. CDR1 SSHAT and CDR2 FNYEAQ come from the germline V gene (reference sequence). The V and J ends lost 5 bases and 7 bases, in that order; junction bases with no gene match: 11. This CDR3 comprises 16 residues. The CDR3 coding sequence is TGTGCCAGCAGCCCACGCCAGGGACAGGGCAGCGGGGAGCTGTTTTTT. Its translation: CASSPRQGQGSGELFF.

This clone was seen many times. The chain employs TRBV7-9 and TRBJ1-1; D call uncertain. V lost 5 bases to trimming and J lost 6 bases, with 7 bases between them. The CDR3 length is 11 residues. Germline-derived CDR1 and CDR2 are SEHNR and FQNEAQ (reference sequence). The CDR3 sequence: CASSELAEAFF. CDR3 bases: TGTGCCAGCAGCGAACTAGCTGAAGCTTTCTTT.